The text below deals with one T cell receptor beta chain. The antigen is unknown. This entry comes from a study of blood T cells in healthy people across ages. Study-wide results and caveats: TCR beta diversity per million T cells fell roughly linearly with age.

V lost 4 bases and J 3 bases, leaving 12 bases between the germline ends. CDR1 is LGHDT, CDR2 YNNKEL, per germline (reference sequence). This CDR3 is built from 14 residues. Alongside a J-beta primer mix, a sample-barcoded 5' primer served in a second PCR lasting about 6 to 11 cycles. Every cDNA molecule bore a tag from a template-switch adaptor containing 12 random nucleotides. Each CDR3 protein is one row after TCRdb ran MiXCR on the 5' RACE reads. The top ten hold around 12% of the sample, which has about 1.1 million distinct CDR3 sequences, more than 30% seen once. What was sequenced was blood. The chain recombines TRBV3-1 with TRBJ1-1; D is unresolved. The sequence derives from a man aged 18 to 30 in good health. CDR3 DNA sequence: TGTGCCAGCAGCCCATCCGGGTTCGACACTGAAGCTTTCTTT. This encodes CASSPSGFDTEAFF.